Sequencing of this T cell receptor beta chain was carried out in a study of blood T cell repertoires in COVID-19 (dated by TCRdb to the early 2020s). Concerning the study at large: Samples from collaborators originated in the United States, Italy and Spain and spanned both the acute and convalescent phases of COVID-19. The prospective study material was composed of cDNA or gDNA derived from T cells, B-cell-depleted T cells, or PBMCs. Deeply sampled blood TCRbeta repertoires from subjects exposed to, actively infected with, or recovered from COVID-19 were included in the dataset. The repertoires were made available in a free public database intended to serve as a resource for research on the immune response to SARS-CoV-2. The samples were drawn from the first 160 participants of the ongoing ImmuneRACE study and from over a thousand subjects provided by 6 global collaborators. Sample metadata almost always included a de-identified subject ID, COVID-19 status, age in years and sex. HLA class I and class II types, where available, came from metadata supplied by the sample provider rather than from assay-based typing. Study-level results and caveats: The amount of clinical and demographic metadata varied by source and participant and was provided uncurated.

The germline V gene encodes CDR1 WSHSY and CDR2 SAAADI. V loses 0 bases of germline sequence and J loses 8 bases, and the interval between the two ends is 8 bases. Its CDR3 holds 14 amino acids, cysteine through phenylalanine. CDR3 DNA only is kept here, 42 bases in frame from base 1. Participants in the prospective study were enrolled through a virtual design, were aged 18 to 89 years, and lived in roughly 26 United States geographic areas. In the prospective study, participants were assigned to cohorts based on the clinical history participants reported in a screening survey and a study questionnaire. ImmuneRACE Cohort 3 recovered participants were defined by two consecutive negative NP/OP PCR tests, healthcare professional clearance, or symptom resolution. Each participant in the prospective study had whole blood, serum and a nasopharyngeal or oropharyngeal swab collected by mobile phlebotomists. Prospective study participants could optionally give additional blood draws and questionnaires over a 2-month period. Before DNA extraction, blood samples from the prospective study were shipped at room temperature or frozen.

As for this clone: Its binding antigen is unknown. No base quality information exists; no much larger clone differs at one position.

The immunoSEQ Assay, a bias-controlled multiplex PCR, was used to amplify TCRbeta CDR3 regions from genomic DNA. Turning to the authors' computational methods: Nucleated cell counts per sample were estimated from amplification of reference gene primers within the assay. Sequence reads were collapsed and filtered to measure the absolute abundance of every unique TCRbeta CDR3 rearrangement. For each sample, productive Simpson clonality was calculated as the square root of Simpson's diversity index over productive rearrangements. TCRdb provides this immuneACCESS table in a form limited to in-frame rearrangements. Some clones are lacking; in checked studies, under half of them reflect an unresolved V gene, and why the rest are absent is not known. The D gene and trimming were derived from the DNA, and the V and J assignments and clone size from that table. The sample table lists approximately 440,000 clones, around 90% of them with a count of one. About 0.63% of the sample is taken by the ten largest.

The chain is assembled from TRBV10-2 and TRBJ1-6, with the D gene not clear enough to name. The sequenced material came from PBMCs or T cells enriched from blood (not recorded which). This sequence originates from a man younger than 35 who had recovered from COVID-19. CDR3 sequence: CASSESSRDSPLHF. The DNA reads as follows: TGCGCCAGCAGTGAGTCTAGTCGGGATTCACCCCTCCACTTT.